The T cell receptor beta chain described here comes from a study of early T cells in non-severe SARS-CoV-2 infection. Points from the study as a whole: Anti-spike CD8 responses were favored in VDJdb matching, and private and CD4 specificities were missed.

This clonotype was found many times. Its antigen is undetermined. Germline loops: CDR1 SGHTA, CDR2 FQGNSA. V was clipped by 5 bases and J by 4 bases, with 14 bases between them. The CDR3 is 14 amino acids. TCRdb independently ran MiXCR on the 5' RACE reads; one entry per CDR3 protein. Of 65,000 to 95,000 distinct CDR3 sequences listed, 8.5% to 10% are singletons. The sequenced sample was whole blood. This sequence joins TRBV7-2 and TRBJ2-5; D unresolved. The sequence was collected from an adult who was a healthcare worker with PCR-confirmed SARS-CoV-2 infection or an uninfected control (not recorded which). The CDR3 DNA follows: TGTGCCAGCAGCCCTTTCGGCGTCCGAGAGACCCAGTACTTC. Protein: CASSPFGVRETQYF.